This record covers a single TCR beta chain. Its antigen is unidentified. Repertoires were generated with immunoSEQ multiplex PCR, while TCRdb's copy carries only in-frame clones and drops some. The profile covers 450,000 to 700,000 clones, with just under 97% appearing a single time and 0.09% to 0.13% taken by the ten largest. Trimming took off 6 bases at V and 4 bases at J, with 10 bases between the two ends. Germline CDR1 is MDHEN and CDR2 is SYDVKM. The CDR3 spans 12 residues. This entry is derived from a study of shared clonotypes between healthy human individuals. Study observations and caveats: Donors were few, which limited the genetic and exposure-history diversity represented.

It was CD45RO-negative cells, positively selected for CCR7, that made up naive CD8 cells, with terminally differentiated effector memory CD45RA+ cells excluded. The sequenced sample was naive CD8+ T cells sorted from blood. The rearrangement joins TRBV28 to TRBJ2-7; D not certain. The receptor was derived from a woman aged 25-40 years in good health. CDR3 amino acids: CASSPIRYEQYF. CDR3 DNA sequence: TGTGCCAGCAGCCCCATTAGGTACGAGCAGTACTTC.